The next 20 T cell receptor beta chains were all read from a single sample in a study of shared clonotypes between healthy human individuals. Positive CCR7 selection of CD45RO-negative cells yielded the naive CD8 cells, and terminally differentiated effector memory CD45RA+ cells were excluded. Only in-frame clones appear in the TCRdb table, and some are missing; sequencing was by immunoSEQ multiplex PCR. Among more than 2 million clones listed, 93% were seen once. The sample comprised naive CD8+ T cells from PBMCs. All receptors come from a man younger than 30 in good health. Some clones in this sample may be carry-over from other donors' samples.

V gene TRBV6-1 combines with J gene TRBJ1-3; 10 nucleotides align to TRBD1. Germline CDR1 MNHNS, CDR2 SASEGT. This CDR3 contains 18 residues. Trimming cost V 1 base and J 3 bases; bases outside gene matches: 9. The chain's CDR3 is CASSEVLHGTGVGNTIYF. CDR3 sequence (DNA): TGTGCCAGCAGTGAAGTACTTCACGGGACAGGGGTTGGAAACACCATATATTTT.

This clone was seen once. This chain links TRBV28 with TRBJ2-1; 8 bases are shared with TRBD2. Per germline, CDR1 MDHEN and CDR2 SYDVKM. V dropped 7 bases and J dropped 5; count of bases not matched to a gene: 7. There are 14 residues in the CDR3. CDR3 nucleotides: TGTGCCAGCACCCAGGGACTAGGTAACAATGAGCAGTTCTTC. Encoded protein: CASTQGLGNNEQFF.

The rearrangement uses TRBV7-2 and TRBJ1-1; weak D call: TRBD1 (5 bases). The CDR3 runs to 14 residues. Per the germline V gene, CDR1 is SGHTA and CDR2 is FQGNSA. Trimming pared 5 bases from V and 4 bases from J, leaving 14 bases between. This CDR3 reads CASSELWGGTEAFF. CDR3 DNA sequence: TGTGCCAGCAGCGAATTATGGGGGGGCACTGAAGCTTTCTTT. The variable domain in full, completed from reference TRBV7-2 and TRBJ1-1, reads GAGVSQSPSNKVTEKGKDVELRCDPISGHTALYWYRQSLGQGLEFLIYFQGNSAPDKSGLPSDRFSAERTGGSVSTLTIQRTQQEDSAVYLCASSELWGGTEAFFGQGTRLTVV.

The chain's CDR3 is CASSLKAAGGPQYF. The DNA for the CDR3 is TGTGCCAGCAGCTTAAAGGCGGCAGGGGGGCCCCAGTACTTC. This chain connects TRBV7-3 to TRBJ2-5, with D maybe TRBD1 (7 bases). From germline, CDR1 is SGHTA and CDR2 FQGTGA. This CDR3 comprises 14 residues. Trimming removed 1 base at V and 9 bases at J, with 15 bases between.

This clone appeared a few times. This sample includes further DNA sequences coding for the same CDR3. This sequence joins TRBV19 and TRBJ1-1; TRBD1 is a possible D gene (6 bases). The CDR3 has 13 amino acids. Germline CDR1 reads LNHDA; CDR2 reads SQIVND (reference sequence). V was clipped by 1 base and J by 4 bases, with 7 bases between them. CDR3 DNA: TGTGCCAGTAGTATAGTAGGGGGCACTGAAGCTTTCTTT. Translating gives CASSIVGGTEAFF. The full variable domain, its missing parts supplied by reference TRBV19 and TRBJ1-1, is DGGITQSPKYLFRKEGQNVTLSCEQNLNHDAMYWYRQDPGQGLRLIYYSQIVNDFQKGDIAEGYSVSREKKESFPLTVTSAQKNPTAFYLCASSIVGGTEAFFGQGTRLTVV.

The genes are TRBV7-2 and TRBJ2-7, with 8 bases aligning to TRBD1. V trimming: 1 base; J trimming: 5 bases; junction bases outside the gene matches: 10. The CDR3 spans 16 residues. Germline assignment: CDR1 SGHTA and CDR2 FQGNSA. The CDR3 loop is CASSLVAGGALDEQYF. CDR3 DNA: TGTGCCAGCAGCTTAGTTGCAGGGGGCGCGCTTGACGAGCAGTACTTC.

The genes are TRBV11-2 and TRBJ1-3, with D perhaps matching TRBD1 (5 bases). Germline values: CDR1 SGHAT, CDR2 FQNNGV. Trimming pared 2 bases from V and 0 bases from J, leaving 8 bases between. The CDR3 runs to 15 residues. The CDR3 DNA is TGTGCCAGCAGCTTAAGGGGACTCTCTGGAAACACCATATATTTT. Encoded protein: CASSLRGLSGNTIYF. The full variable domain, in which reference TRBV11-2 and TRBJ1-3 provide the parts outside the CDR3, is EAGVAQSPRYKIIEKRQSVAFWCNPISGHATLYWYQQILGQGPKLLIQFQNNGVVDDSQLPKDRFSAERLKGVDSTLKIQPAKLEDSAVYLCASSLRGLSGNTIYFGEGSWLTVV.

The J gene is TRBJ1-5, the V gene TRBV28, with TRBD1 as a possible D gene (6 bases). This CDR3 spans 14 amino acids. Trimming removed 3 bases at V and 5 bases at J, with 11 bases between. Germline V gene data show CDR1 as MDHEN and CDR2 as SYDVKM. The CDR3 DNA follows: TGTGCCAGCAGTTTCCGGGGGGCTGATCAGCCCCAGCATTTT. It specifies CASSFRGADQPQHF.

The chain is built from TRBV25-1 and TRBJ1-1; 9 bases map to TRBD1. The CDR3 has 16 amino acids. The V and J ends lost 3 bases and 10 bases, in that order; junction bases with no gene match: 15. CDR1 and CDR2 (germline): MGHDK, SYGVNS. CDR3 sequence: CASSDLGTGGAFVAFF. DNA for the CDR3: TGTGCCAGCAGTGACCTGGGAACAGGGGGCGCTTTCGTAGCTTTCTTT.

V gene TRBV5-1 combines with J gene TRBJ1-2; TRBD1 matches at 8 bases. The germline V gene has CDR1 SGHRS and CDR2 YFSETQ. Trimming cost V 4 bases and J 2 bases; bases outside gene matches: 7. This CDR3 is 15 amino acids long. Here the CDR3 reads CASSTWTGSNYGYTF. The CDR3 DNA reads TGCGCCAGCAGCACATGGACAGGGTCAAACTATGGCTACACCTTC.

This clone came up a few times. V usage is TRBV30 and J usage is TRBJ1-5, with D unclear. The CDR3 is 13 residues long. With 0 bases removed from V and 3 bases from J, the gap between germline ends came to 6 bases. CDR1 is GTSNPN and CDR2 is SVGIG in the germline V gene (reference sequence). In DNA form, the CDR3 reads TGTGCCTGGAGTGTCCAGAACAATCAGCCCCAGCATTTT. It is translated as CAWSVQNNQPQHF.

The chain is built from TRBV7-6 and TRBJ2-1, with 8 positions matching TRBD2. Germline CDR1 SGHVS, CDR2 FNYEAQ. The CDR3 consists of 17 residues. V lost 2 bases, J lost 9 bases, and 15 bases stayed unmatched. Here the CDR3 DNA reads TGTGCCAGCAGCTTATATATGTATGGCGGGGGGATGGGTGAGCAGTTCTTC. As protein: CASSLYMYGGGMGEQFF.

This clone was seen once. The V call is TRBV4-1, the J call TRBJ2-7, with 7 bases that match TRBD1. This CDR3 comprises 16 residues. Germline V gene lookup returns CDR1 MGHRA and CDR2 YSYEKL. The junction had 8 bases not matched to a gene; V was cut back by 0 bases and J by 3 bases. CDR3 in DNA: TGCGCCAGCAGCCAAGAACTGTGGGACAGCTACTACGAGCAGTACTTC. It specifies CASSQELWDSYYEQYF.

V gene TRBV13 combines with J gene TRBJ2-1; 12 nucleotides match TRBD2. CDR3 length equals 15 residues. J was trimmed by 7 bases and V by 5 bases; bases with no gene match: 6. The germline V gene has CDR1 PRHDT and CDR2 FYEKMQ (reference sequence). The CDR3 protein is CASSVTSGRLNEQFF. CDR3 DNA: TGTGCCAGCAGCGTTACTAGCGGGAGGTTGAATGAGCAGTTCTTC.

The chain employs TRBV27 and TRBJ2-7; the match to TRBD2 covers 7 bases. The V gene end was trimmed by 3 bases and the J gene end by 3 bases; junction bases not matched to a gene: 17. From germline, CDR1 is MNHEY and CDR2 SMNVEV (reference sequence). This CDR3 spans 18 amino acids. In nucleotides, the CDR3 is TGTGCCAGCAGTTTCGCATGGTTTGCGGGGAGGGGAGACTACGAGCAGTACTTC. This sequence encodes CASSFAWFAGRGDYEQYF.

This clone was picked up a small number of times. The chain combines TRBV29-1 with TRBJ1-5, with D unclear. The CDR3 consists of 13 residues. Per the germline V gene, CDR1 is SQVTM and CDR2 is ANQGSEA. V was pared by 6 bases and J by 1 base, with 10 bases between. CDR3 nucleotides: TGCAGCGTCGCAGAGGCAAGCAATCAGCCCCAGCATTTT. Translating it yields CSVAEASNQPQHF.

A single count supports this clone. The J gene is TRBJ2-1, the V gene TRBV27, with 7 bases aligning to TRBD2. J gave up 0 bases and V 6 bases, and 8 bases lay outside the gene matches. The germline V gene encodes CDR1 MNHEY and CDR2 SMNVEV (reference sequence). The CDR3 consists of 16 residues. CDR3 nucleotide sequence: TGTGCCAGCAGCCAGTCTAGCGGCAACTCCTACAATGAGCAGTTCTTC. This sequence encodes CASSQSSGNSYNEQFF.

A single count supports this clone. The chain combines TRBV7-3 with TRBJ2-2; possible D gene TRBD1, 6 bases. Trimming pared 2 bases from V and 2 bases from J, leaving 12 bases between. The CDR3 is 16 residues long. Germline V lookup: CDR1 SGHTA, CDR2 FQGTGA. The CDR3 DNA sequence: TGTGCCAGCAGCTTATATCCGGGACATAACACCGGGGAGCTGTTTTTT. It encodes CASSLYPGHNTGELFF.

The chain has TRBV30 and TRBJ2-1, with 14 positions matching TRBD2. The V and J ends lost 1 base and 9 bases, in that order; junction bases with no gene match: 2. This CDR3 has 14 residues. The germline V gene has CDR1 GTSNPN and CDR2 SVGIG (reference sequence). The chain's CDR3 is CAWSGLAGGLEQFF. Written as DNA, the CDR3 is TGTGCCTGGAGTGGACTAGCGGGAGGGCTTGAGCAGTTCTTC. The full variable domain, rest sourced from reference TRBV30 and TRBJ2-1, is SQTIHQWPATLVQPVGSPLSLECTVEGTSNPNLYWYRQAAGRGLQLLFYSVGIGQISSEVPQNLSASRPQDRQFILSSKKLLLSDSGFYLCAWSGLAGGLEQFFGPGTRLTVL.

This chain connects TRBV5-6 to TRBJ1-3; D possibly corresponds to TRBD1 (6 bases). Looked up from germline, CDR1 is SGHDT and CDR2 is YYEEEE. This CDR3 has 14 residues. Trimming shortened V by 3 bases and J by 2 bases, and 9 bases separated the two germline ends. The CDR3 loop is CASSWGQTGNTIYF. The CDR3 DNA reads TGTGCCAGCAGCTGGGGACAAACTGGAAACACCATATATTTT.